These 15 T cell receptor beta chains originate from one sample sequenced in a study of PD-L1 blockade in urothelial cancer. As to time point: pretreatment peripheral blood. Assay: immunoSEQ multiplex PCR; the TCRdb copy retains only in-frame clones and omits some. The table includes roughly 63,000 clones, around 81% detected once. The sample was PBMCs, taken around atezolizumab (anti-PD-L1) treatment. All receptors derive from a man in his 70s with urothelial cancer.

This clone turned up a few times. CDR3 sequence (DNA): TGTGCCAGCTCACCAAGTTCAGGGGTGATCTATGGCTACACCTTC. Translation: CASSPSSGVIYGYTF. J is TRBJ1-2 and V is TRBV18; D might be TRBD1 (6 bases). The germline CDR1 and CDR2 sequences are KGHSH and LQKENI. The CDR3 covers 15 residues. V gave up 2 bases and J gave up 4 bases, with 14 bases separating them.

V gene TRBV19 combines with J gene TRBJ2-2; weak D call: TRBD2 (5 bases). This CDR3 is 15 amino acids long. Trimming removed 3 bases at V and 2 bases at J, with 10 bases between. The V gene's germline CDR1 is LNHDA and CDR2 SQIVND (reference sequence). This chain's CDR3 is CASSMQADNTGELFF. The CDR3 coding sequence is TGTGCCAGTAGTATGCAAGCGGACAACACCGGGGAGCTGTTTTTT.

The genes are TRBV29-1 and TRBJ1-5, with 8 bases matching TRBD1. Trimming cost V 5 bases and J 7 bases; bases outside gene matches: 10. The CDR3 sequence is 14 residues long. Germline CDR1 reads SQVTM; CDR2 reads ANQGSEA. CDR3 sequence (DNA): TGCAGCGTTATCCAGGGGGCGGTAGGACAGCCCCAGCATTTT. Translated: CSVIQGAVGQPQHF. Complete variable domain (other parts from reference TRBV29-1 and TRBJ1-5): SAVISQKPSRDICQRGTSLTIQCQVDSQVTMMFWYRQQPGQSLTLIATANQGSEATYESGFVIDKFPISRPNLTFSTLTVSNMSPEDSSIYLCSVIQGAVGQPQHFGDGTRLSIL.

This chain uses TRBV4-1 with TRBJ2-4, with a tentative D call TRBD1 (7 bases). Germline lookup yields CDR1 MGHRA and CDR2 YSYEKL. Trimming took off 2 bases at V and 0 bases at J, with 17 bases between the two ends. This CDR3 has 18 residues. CDR3: CASSQSEAGQTAKNIQYF. CDR3 nucleotides: TGCGCCAGCAGCCAATCCGAGGCGGGACAGACAGCCAAAAACATTCAGTACTTC.

J is TRBJ2-7 and V is TRBV7-2; 9 positions match TRBD1. The CDR3 has 15 amino acids. Unmatched junction bases numbered 7, after V lost 5 bases and J lost 2 bases. Germline loops: CDR1 SGHTA, CDR2 FQGNSA. The CDR3 sequence: CASSRAGTGPYEQYF. DNA for the CDR3: TGTGCCAGCAGCCGGGCCGGGACAGGGCCCTACGAGCAGTACTTC.

V usage is TRBV28 and J usage is TRBJ1-2; TRBD1 matches at 7 bases. Germline V gene data show CDR1 as MDHEN and CDR2 as SYDVKM. After removal of 6 bases from V and 3 bases from J, the junction contained 16 bases not matched to a gene. CDR3 length: 17 amino acids. The CDR3 spells CASSRGGGGALDYGYTF. For the CDR3, the DNA is TGTGCCAGCAGCCGGGGGGGAGGGGGCGCGTTGGACTATGGCTACACCTTC.

The chain has TRBV11-2 and TRBJ2-2; 8 bases map to TRBD1. This CDR3 has 17 amino acids. V was clipped by 5 bases and J by 5 bases; unmatched bases: 13. The germline gives CDR1 SGHAT, CDR2 FQNNGV. CDR3 sequence reads: CASSQDPGQVGTGELFF. CDR3 sequence (DNA): TGTGCCAGCAGCCAAGATCCGGGACAGGTGGGAACCGGGGAGCTGTTTTTT.

The V and J genes are TRBV18 and TRBJ2-7, with 7 bases lining up with TRBD1. Trimming at V came to 3 bases and at J to 3 bases, leaving 2 bases not matched to a gene. This CDR3 is 13 amino acids long. The germline V gene has CDR1 KGHSH and CDR2 LQKENI. CDR3 amino acids: CASSPRDSYEQYF. Here the CDR3 DNA reads TGTGCCAGCTCACCGAGGGACAGCTACGAGCAGTACTTC.

This chain connects TRBV25-1 to TRBJ2-1; a weak D match, TRBD2 (6 bases). Per germline, CDR1 MGHDK and CDR2 SYGVNS. This CDR3 region has 16 residues. Deletions cut 8 bases from V and 1 base from J, with 18 bases between. The CDR3 DNA is TGTGCCAGCGAAGAGGAGGCGGGACGGTCCTACAATGAGCAGTTCTTC. Translating gives CASEEEAGRSYNEQFF.

Only one count was recorded for this clone. The chain joins TRBV19 to TRBJ1-5; D not certain. The CDR3 runs to 14 residues. V was shortened by 3 bases and J by 0 bases, with 6 bases between the two germline ends. The V gene's germline CDR1 is LNHDA and CDR2 SQIVND (reference sequence). The chain's CDR3 is CASSMLSSNQPQHF. Written as DNA, the CDR3 is TGTGCCAGTAGTATGTTGAGTAGCAATCAGCCCCAGCATTTT.

This clone was picked up a small number of times. This chain joins TRBV27 and TRBJ2-7; 8 nucleotides match TRBD1. Per the germline V gene, CDR1 is MNHEY and CDR2 is SMNVEV (reference sequence). With 0 bases clipped from V and 5 bases from J, the junction kept 12 bases outside the gene matches. The length of the CDR3 is 17 residues. DNA for the CDR3: TGTGCCAGCAGTTTATCCCGTCGCCCGACAGGGGTACACGAGCAGTACTTC. It is translated as CASSLSRRPTGVHEQYF.

The chain recombines TRBV5-1 with TRBJ2-2, with TRBD2 matching over 11 bases. The germline V gene encodes CDR1 SGHRS and CDR2 YFSETQ. This CDR3 comprises 16 residues. The V and J ends lost 1 base and 4 bases, in that order; junction bases with no gene match: 3. In DNA, the CDR3 is TGCGCCAGCAGCTTGACTAGCGGGAGTGGCACCGGGGAGCTGTTTTTT. Amino acid sequence: CASSLTSGSGTGELFF.

The rearrangement uses TRBV7-9 and TRBJ2-3; 10 bases line up with TRBD1. This CDR3 is built from 16 residues. The germline CDR1 and CDR2 sequences are SEHNR and FQNEAQ (reference sequence). V shed 5 bases, J shed 2 bases, and the junction held 7 bases outside the gene matches. The CDR3 region has the DNA TGTGCCAGCAGCAAAGACAGGGGGCTGATCACAGATACGCAGTATTTT. Protein: CASSKDRGLITDTQYF.

The V gene is TRBV19, the J gene TRBJ2-1; 10 positions agree with TRBD2. V trimming: 5 bases; J trimming: 12 bases; junction bases outside the gene matches: 10. Germline V lookup: CDR1 LNHDA, CDR2 SQIVND (reference sequence). The CDR3 sequence is 14 residues long. The CDR3 coding sequence is TGTGCCAGTAGTCCTAGCGGGAGAGCGAGGGGGCAGTTCTTC. This sequence encodes CASSPSGRARGQFF. Together with reference TRBV19 and TRBJ2-1, the CDR3 gives the full variable domain: DGGITQSPKYLFRKEGQNVTLSCEQNLNHDAMYWYRQDPGQGLRLIYYSQIVNDFQKGDIAEGYSVSREKKESFPLTVTSAQKNPTAFYLCASSPSGRARGQFFGPGTRLTVL.

The chain joins TRBV11-2 to TRBJ1-3; 9 positions agree with TRBD1. This CDR3 has 19 amino acids. With 3 bases clipped from V and 4 bases from J, the junction kept 16 bases outside the gene matches. Germline V gene data show CDR1 as SGHAT and CDR2 as FQNNGV. The CDR3 loop is CASSFANLPGQGTGNTIYF. The CDR3 DNA sequence: TGTGCCAGCAGCTTTGCTAATTTGCCGGGACAGGGTACGGGAAACACCATATATTTT.